This entry is about one T cell receptor beta chain. This specimen comes from a study of blood T cell repertoires in COVID-19. The wider study: Sites across the United States, Italy and Spain contributed samples from acute and convalescent COVID-19.

The CDR3 loop spans 17 amino acids. In germline, CDR1 is MNHEY, CDR2 SMNVEV (reference sequence). V lost 2 bases and J lost 5; bases outside the gene matches: 10. TCRdb's copy holds only in-frame clones and misses some; the assay was immunoSEQ multiplex PCR. The sample holds approximately 220,000 clones; approximately 90% are singletons and the top ten take approximately 0.69%. Specimen: peripheral blood. The genes are TRBV27 and TRBJ1-5; TRBD1 agrees at 9 bases. This sequence was found in a man in his forties or fifties with acute or convalescent COVID-19. CDR3 coding DNA: TGTGCCAGCAGTTTAACAGGGGGCGCCGCGGGTTATCAGCCCCAGCATTTT. This encodes CASSLTGGAAGYQPQHF.